This TCR beta chain was obtained from a study of human T cells and chemical hapten exposure. In the study overall: Patch tests applied 0.01% DPC to the upper back, read at 6 days.

Ten or more counts support this clonotype. What it recognizes is unknown. The library gave individual cDNA molecules unique molecular identifiers. MiXCR, run by TCRdb on the RACE reads, gives a single entry per CDR3 protein. Here the sample spans 150,000 to 200,000 distinct CDR3 sequences, 20% to 25% being singletons. The CDR3 extends over 14 amino acids. Germline lookup yields CDR1 SGHVS and CDR2 FQNEAQ. V was cut by 5 bases and J by 6 bases, with 14 bases left in between. Notes on the study in general: Correlating positively with patch test score were the PT1 expanded TCR counts.

Time point described: patch test 1, 2 weeks after DPC sensitization. Treatment denoted: therapeutic diphenylcyclopropenone sensitization with weekly scalp DPC. The TCR originated in a woman aged 45 to 65 with alopecia areata. Some clones in this sample may be carry-over from other donors' samples. The sequenced sample was whole blood, obtained in connection with sensitization to the hapten diphenylcyclopropenone (DPC). V usage is TRBV7-8 and J usage is TRBJ1-5, with D possibly matching TRBD1 (5 bases). The CDR3 DNA reads TGTGCCAGCAGCGGACAACCTGGGGGTCAGCCCCAGCATTTT. Its translation: CASSGQPGGQPQHF.